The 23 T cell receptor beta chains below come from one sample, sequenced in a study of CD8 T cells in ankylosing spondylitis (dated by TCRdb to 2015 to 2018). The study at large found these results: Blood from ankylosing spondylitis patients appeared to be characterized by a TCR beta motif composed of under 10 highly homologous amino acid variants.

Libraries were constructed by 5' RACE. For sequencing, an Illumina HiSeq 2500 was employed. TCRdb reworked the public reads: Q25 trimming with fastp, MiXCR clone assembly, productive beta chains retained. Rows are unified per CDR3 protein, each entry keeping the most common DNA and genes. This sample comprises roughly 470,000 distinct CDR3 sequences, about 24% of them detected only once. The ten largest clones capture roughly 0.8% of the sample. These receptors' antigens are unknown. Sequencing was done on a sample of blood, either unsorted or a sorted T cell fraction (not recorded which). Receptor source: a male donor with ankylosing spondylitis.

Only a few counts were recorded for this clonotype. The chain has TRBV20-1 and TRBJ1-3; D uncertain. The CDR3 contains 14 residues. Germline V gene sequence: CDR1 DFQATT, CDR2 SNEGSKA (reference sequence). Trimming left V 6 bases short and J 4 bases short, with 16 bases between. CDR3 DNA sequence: TGCAGTGCAACCCTGACGGGGTACGGAAACACCATATATTTT. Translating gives CSATLTGYGNTIYF.

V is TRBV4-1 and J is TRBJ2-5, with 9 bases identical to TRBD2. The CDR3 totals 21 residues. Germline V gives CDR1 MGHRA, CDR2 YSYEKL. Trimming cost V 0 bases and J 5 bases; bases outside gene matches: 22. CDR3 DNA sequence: TGCGCCAGCAGCCAAGAAGGGGTCGGGGTACTAGCGGGTCTCCCCGGGGAGACCCAGTACTTC. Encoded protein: CASSQEGVGVLAGLPGETQYF.

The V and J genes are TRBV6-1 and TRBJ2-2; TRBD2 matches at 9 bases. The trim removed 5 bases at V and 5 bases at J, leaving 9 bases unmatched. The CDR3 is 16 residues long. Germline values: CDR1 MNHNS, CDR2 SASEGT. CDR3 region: CASSTIAGVGTGELFF. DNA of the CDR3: TGTGCCAGCAGTACAATAGCGGGAGTGGGGACCGGGGAGCTGTTTTTT.

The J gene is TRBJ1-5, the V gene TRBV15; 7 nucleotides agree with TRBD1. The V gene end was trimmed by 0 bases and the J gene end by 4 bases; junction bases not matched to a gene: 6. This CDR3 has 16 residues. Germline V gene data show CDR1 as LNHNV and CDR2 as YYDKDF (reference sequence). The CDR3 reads CATSRDGGGANQPQHF. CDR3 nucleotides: TGTGCCACCAGCAGAGATGGAGGGGGCGCGAATCAGCCCCAGCATTTT.

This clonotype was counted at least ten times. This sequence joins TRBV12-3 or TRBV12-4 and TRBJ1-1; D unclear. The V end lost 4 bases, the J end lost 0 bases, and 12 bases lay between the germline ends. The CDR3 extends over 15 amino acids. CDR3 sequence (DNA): TGTGCCAGCAGTTACCATTACAAGGTGAACACTGAAGCTTTCTTT. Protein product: CASSYHYKVNTEAFF.

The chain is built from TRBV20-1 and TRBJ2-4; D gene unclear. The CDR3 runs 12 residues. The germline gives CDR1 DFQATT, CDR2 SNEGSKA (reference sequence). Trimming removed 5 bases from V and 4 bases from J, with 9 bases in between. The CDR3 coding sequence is TGCAGTGCTGGCCCCTTGAAAAACATTCAGTACTTC. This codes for CSAGPLKNIQYF.

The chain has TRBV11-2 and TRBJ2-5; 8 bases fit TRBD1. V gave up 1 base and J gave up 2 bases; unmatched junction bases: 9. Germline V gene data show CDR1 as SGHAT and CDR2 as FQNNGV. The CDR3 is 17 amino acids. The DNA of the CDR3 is TGTGCCAGCAGCTTAGGGAGCCAGGGGGCGGAACAAGAGACCCAGTACTTC. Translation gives CASSLGSQGAEQETQYF. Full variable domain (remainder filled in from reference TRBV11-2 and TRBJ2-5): EAGVAQSPRYKIIEKRQSVAFWCNPISGHATLYWYQQILGQGPKLLIQFQNNGVVDDSQLPKDRFSAERLKGVDSTLKIQPAKLEDSAVYLCASSLGSQGAEQETQYFGPGTRLLVL.

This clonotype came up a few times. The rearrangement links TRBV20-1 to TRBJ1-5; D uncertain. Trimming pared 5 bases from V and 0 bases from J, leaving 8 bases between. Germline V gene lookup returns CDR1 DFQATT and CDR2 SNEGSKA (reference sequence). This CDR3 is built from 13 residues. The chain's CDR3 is CSAGRSSNQPQHF. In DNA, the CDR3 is TGCAGTGCTGGCCGGAGTAGCAATCAGCCCCAGCATTTT.

The CDR3 region is CASTKGNEKLFF. CDR3 bases: TGTGCCAGCACGAAGGGGAACGAAAAACTGTTTTTT. The chain carries TRBV7-9 and TRBJ1-4; a weak D match, TRBD1 (5 bases). Germline values: CDR1 SEHNR, CDR2 FQNEAQ (reference sequence). This CDR3 has 12 residues. V lost 7 bases and J 8 bases, leaving 11 bases between the germline ends.

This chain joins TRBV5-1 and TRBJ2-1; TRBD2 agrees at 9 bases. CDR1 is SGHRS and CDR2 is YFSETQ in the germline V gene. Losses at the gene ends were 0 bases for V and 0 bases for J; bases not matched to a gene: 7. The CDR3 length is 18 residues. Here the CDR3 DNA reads TGCGCCAGCAGCTTGGCCGGAGTAGCGGGAGTCTCCTACAATGAGCAGTTCTTC. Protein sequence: CASSLAGVAGVSYNEQFF.

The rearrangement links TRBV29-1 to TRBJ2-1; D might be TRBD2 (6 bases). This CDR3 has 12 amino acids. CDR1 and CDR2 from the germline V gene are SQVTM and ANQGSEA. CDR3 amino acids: CGGNRLYNEQFF. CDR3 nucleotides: TGCGGAGGGAATAGGTTATACAATGAGCAGTTCTTC.

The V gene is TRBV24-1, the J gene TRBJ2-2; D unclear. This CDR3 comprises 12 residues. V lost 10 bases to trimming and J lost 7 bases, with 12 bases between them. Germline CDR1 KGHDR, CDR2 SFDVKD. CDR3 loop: CATRRRSGELFF. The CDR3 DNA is TGTGCCACAAGAAGACGAAGCGGGGAGCTGTTTTTT.

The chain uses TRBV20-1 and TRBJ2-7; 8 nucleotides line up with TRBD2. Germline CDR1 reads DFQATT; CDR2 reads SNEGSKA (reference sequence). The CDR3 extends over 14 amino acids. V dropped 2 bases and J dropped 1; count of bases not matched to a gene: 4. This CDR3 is CSARKGGGSYEQYF. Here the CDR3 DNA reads TGCAGTGCTAGAAAGGGCGGGGGGTCCTACGAGCAGTACTTC.

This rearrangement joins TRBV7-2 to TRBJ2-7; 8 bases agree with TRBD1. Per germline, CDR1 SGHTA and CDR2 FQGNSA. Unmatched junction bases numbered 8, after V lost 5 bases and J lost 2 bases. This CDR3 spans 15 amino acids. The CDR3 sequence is CASSLAGTGPYEQYV. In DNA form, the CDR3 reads TGTGCCAGCAGCCTCGCCGGGACAGGTCCCTACGAGCAGTACGTC.

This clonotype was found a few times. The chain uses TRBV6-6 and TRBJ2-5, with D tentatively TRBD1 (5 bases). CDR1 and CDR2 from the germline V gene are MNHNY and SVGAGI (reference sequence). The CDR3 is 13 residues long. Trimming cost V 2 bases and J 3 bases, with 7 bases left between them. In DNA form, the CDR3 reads TGTGCCAGCAGTTACGCACAGGAAGAGACCCAGTACTTC. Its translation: CASSYAQEETQYF.

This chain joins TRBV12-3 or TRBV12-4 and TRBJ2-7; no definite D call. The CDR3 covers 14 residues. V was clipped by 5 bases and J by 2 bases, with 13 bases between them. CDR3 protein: CASSPPARAYEQYF. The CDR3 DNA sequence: TGTGCCAGCAGTCCTCCCGCAAGGGCCTACGAGCAGTACTTC.

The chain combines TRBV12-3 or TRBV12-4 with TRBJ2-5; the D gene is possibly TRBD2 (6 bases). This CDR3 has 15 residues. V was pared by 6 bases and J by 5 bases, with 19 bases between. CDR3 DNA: TGTGCCAGCAGAGGGACTCCAGGGCTTTGGGAGACCCAGTACTTC. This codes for CASRGTPGLWETQYF.

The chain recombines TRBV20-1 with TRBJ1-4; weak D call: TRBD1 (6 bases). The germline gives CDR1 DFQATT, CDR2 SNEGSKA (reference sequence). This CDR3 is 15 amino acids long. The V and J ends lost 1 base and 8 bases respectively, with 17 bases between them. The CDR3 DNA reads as TGCAGTGCTAGAGCCCTACGGGGGGCGCACGAAAAACTGTTTTTT. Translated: CSARALRGAHEKLFF.

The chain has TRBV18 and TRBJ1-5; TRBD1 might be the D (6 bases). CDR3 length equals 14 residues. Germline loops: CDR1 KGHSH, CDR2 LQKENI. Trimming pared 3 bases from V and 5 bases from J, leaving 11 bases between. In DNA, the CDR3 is TGTGCCAGCTCACCCCTGACAGGATATCAGCCCCAGCATTTT. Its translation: CASSPLTGYQPQHF.

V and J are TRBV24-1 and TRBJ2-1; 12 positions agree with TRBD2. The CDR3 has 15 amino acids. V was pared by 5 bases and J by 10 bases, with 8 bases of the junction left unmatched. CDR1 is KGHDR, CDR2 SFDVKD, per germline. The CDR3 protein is CATSAYAGTSGEQFF. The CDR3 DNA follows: TGTGCCACCAGTGCCTATGCCGGGACTAGCGGGGAGCAGTTCTTC.

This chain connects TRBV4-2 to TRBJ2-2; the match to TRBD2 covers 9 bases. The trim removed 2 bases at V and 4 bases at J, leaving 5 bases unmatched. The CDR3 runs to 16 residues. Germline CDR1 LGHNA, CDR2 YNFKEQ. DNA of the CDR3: TGTGCCAGCAGCCAACGCGGGAGGGCCGGCACCGGGGAGCTGTTTTTT. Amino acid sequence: CASSQRGRAGTGELFF.

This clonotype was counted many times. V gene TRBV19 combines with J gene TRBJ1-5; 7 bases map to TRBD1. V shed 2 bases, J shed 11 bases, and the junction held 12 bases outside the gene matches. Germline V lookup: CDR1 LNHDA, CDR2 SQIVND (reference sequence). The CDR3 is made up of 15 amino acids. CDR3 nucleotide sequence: TGTGCCAGTAGTATAAGGACAGGAGCGTGGTGGGCCCAGCATTTT. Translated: CASSIRTGAWWAQHF.

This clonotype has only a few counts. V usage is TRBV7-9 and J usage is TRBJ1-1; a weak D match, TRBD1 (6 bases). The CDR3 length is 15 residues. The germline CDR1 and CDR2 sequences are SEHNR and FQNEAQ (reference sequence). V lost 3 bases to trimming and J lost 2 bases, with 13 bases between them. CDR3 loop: CASSLAGVSNTEAFF. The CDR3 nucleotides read TGTGCCAGCAGCTTGGCAGGGGTAAGCAACACTGAAGCTTTCTTT.